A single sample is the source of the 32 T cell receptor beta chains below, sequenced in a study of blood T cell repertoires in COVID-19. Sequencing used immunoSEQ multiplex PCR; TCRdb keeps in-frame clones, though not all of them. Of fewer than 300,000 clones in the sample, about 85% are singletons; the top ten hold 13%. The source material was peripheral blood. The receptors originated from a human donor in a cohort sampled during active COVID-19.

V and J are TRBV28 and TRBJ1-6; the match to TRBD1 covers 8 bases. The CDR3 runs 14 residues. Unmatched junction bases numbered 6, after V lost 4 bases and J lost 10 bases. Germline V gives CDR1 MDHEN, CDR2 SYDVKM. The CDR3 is CASSWDRSLSPLHF. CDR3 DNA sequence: TGTGCCAGCAGTTGGGACAGGAGCCTGTCACCCCTCCACTTT.

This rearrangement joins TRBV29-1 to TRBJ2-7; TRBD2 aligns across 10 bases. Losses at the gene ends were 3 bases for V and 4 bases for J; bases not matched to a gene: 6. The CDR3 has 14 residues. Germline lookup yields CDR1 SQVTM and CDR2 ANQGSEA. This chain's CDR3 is CSVEVLAGAYEQYF. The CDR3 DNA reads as TGCAGCGTTGAGGTCCTAGCGGGAGCTTACGAGCAGTACTTC.

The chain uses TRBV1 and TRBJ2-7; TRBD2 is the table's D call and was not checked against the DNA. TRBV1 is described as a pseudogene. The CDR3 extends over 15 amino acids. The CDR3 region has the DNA TGCACCAGCAGCCAGATAGCGGGACAACCCTACGAGCAGTACTTC. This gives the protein CTSSQIAGQPYEQYF.

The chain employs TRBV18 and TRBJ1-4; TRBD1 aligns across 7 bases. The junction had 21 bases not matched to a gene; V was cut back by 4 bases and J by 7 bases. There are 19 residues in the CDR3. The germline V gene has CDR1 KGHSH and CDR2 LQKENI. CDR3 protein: CASSLYGQERRQRSEKLFF. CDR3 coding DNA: TGTGCCAGCTCACTCTACGGACAGGAAAGAAGGCAGCGGAGTGAAAAACTGTTTTTT.

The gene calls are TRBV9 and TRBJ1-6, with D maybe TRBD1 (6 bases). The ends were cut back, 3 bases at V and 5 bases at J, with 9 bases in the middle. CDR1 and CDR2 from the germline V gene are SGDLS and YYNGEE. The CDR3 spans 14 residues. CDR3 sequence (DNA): TGTGCCAGCAGCGAGGGGGACAATAATTCACCCCTCCACTTT. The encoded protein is CASSEGDNNSPLHF.

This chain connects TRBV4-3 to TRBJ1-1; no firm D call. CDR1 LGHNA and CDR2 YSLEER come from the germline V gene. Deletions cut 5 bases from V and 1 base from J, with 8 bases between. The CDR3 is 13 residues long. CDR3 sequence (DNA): TGCGCCAGCAGCTGGGGAGAGAACACTGAAGCTTTCTTT. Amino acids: CASSWGENTEAFF.

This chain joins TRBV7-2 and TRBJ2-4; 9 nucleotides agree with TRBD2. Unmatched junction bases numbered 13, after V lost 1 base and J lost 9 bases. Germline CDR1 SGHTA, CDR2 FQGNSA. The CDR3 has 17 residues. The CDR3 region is CASSLGSSGSRGGIQYF. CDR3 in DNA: TGTGCCAGCAGCTTAGGGAGTAGCGGGAGTAGGGGGGGCATTCAGTACTTC.

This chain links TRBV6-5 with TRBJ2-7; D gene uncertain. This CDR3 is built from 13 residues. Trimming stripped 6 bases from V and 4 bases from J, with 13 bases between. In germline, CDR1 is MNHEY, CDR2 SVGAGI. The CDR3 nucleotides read TGTGCCAGCAGCACTCGGTCTCCATACGAGCAGTACTTC. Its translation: CASSTRSPYEQYF.

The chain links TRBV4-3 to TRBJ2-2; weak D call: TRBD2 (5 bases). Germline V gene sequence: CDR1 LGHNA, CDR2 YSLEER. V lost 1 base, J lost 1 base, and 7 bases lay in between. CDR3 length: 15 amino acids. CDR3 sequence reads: CASSQGGRNTGELFF. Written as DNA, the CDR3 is TGCGCCAGCAGCCAAGGTGGGAGGAACACCGGGGAGCTGTTTTTT.

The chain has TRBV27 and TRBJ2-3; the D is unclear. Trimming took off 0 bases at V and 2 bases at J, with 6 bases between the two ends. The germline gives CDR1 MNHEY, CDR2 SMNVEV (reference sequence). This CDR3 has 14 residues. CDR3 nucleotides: TGTGCCAGCAGTTTATCTCCCTTCACAGATACGCAGTATTTT. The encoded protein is CASSLSPFTDTQYF.

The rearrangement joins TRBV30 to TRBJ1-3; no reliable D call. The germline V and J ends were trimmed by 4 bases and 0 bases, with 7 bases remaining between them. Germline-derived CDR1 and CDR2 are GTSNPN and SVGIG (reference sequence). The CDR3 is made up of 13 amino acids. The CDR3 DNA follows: TGTGCCTGGACCCATTTCTCTGGAAACACCATATATTTT. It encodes CAWTHFSGNTIYF. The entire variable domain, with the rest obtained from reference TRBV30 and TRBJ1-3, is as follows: SQTIHQWPATLVQPVGSPLSLECTVEGTSNPNLYWYRQAAGRGLQLLFYSVGIGQISSEVPQNLSASRPQDRQFILSSKKLLLSDSGFYLCAWTHFSGNTIYFGEGSWLTVV.

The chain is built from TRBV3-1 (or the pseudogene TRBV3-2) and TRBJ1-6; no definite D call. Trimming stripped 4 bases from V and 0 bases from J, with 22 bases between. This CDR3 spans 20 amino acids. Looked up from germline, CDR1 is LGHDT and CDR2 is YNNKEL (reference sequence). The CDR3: CASSPSTTQRKSSYNSPLHF. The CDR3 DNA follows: TGTGCCAGCAGCCCTTCTACCACGCAGCGGAAGAGCTCCTATAATTCACCCCTCCACTTT.

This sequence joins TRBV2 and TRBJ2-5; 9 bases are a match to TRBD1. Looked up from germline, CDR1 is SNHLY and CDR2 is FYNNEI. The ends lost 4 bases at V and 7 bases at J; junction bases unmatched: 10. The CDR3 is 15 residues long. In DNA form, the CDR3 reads TGTGCCAGCAGTGGGGACAGGGTTAAGGAGGGGACCCAGTACTTC. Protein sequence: CASSGDRVKEGTQYF.

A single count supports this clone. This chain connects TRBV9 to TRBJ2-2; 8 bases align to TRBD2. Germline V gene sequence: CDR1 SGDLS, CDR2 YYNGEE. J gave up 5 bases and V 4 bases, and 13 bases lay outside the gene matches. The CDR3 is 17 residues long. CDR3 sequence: CASSPSGPGGLTGELFF. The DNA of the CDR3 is TGTGCCAGCAGCCCATCGGGGCCGGGAGGGCTTACCGGGGAGCTGTTTTTT.

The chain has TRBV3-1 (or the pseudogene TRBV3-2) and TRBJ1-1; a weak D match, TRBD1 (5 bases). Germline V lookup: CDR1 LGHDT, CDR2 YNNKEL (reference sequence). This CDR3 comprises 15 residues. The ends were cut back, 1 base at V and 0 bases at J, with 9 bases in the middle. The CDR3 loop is CASSQGQLMNTEAFF. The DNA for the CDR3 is TGTGCCAGCAGCCAAGGACAGCTCATGAACACTGAAGCTTTCTTT.

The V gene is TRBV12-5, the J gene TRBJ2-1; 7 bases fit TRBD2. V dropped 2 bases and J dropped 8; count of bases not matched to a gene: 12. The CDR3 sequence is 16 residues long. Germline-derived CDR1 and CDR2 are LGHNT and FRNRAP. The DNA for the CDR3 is TGTGCTAGTGGTTTGAGGCGGGAGAACCGGTGCGATGAGCAGTTCTTC. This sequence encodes CASGLRRENRCDEQFF.

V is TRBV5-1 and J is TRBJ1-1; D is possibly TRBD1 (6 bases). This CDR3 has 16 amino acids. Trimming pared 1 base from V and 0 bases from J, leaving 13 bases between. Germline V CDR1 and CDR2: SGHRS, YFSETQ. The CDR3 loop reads CASSLIVGGVNTEAFF. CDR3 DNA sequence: TGCGCCAGCAGCTTGATTGTAGGGGGGGTGAACACTGAAGCTTTCTTT.

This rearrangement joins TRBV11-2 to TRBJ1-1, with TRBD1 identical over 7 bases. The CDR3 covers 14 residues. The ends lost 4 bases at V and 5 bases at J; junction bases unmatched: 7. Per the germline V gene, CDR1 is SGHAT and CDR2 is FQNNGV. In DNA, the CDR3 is TGTGCCAGCAGCTACCCAGGGGGTCGGACTGAAGCTTTCTTT. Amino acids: CASSYPGGRTEAFF.

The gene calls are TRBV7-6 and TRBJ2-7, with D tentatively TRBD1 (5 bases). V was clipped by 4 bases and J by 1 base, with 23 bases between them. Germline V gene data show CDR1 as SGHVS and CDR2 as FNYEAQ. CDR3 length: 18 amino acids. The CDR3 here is CASSSLPYTPGASYEQYF. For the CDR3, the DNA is TGTGCCAGCAGCTCGCTACCTTACACCCCTGGGGCTTCCTACGAGCAGTACTTC.

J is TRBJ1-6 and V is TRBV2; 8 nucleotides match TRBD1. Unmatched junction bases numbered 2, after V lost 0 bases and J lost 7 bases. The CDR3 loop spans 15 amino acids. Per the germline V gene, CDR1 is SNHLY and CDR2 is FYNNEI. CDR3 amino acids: CASSEATGGNSPLHF. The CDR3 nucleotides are TGTGCCAGCAGTGAAGCAACAGGGGGGAATTCACCCCTCCACTTT.

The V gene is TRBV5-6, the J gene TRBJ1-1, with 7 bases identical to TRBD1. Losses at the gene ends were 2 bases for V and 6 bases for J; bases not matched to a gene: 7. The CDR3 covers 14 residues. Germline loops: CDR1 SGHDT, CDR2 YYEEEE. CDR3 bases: TGTGCCAGCAGCTTACGAACAGGGGAATCTGAAGCTTTCTTT. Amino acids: CASSLRTGESEAFF.

CDR3 DNA: TGTGCCAGCAGTAGGCGAGACAGGGGAGGCAATGGCTACACCTTC. Amino acids: CASSRRDRGGNGYTF. V usage is TRBV2 and J usage is TRBJ1-2, with TRBD1 matching 8 bases. J gave up 6 bases and V 5 bases, and 11 bases lay outside the gene matches. Germline V gene lookup returns CDR1 SNHLY and CDR2 FYNNEI. CDR3 length equals 15 residues.

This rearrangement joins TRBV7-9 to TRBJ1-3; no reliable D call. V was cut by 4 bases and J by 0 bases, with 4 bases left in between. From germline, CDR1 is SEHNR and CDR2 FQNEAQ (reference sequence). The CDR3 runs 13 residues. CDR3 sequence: CASSSSSGNTIYF. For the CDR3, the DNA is TGTGCCAGCAGCTCCAGCTCTGGAAACACCATATATTTT.

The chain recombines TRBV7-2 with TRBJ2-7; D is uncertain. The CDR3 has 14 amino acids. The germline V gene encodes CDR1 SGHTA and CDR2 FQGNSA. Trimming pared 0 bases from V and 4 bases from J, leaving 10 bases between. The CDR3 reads CASSLAPGSYEQYF. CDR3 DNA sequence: TGTGCCAGCAGCTTAGCTCCAGGTTCTTACGAGCAGTACTTC. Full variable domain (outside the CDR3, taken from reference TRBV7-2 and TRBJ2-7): GAGVSQSPSNKVTEKGKDVELRCDPISGHTALYWYRQSLGQGLEFLIYFQGNSAPDKSGLPSDRFSAERTGGSVSTLTIQRTQQEDSAVYLCASSLAPGSYEQYFGPGTRLTVT.

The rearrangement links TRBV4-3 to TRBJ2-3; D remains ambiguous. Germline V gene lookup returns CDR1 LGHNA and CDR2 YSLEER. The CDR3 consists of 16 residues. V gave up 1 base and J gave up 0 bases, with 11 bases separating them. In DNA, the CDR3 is TGCGCCAGCAGCCAAGGAGGCTCACCTAGCACAGATACGCAGTATTTT. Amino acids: CASSQGGSPSTDTQYF.

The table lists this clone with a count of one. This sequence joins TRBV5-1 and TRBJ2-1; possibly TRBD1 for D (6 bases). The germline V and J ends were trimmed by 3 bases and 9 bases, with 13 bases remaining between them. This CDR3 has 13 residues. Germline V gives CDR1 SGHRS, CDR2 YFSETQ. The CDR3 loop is CASSSTSRGEQFF. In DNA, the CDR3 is TGCGCCAGCAGCTCTACGTCCAGGGGTGAGCAGTTCTTC.

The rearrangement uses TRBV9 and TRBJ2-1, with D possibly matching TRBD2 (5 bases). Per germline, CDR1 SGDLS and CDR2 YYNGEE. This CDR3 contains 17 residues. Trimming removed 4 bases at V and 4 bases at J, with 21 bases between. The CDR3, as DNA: TGTGCCAGCAGCTACTCCCTACTAGGCGGAATTTACAATGAGCAGTTCTTC. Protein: CASSYSLLGGIYNEQFF.

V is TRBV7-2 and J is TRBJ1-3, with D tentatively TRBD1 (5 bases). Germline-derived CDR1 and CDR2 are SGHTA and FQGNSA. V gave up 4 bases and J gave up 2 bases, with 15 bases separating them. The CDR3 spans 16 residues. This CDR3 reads CASSSSGGIPGNTIYF. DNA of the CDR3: TGTGCCAGCAGCTCCTCCGGGGGAATACCTGGAAACACCATATATTTT. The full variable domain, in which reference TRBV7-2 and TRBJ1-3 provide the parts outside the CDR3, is GAGVSQSPSNKVTEKGKDVELRCDPISGHTALYWYRQSLGQGLEFLIYFQGNSAPDKSGLPSDRFSAERTGGSVSTLTIQRTQQEDSAVYLCASSSSGGIPGNTIYFGEGSWLTVV.

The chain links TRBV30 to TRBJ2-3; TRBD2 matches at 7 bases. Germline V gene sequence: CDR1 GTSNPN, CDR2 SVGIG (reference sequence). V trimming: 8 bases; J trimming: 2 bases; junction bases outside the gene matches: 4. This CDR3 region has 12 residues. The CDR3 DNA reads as TGTGCCGGAGCGGGGCTCACAGATACGCAGTATTTT. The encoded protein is CAGAGLTDTQYF.

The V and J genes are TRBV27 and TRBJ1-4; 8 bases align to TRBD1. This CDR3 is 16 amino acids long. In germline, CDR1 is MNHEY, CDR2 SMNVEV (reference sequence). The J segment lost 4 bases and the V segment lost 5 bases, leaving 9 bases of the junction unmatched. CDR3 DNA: TGTGCCAGCAGTATAATACGGACAGGGAGTAATGAAAAACTGTTTTTT. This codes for CASSIIRTGSNEKLFF.

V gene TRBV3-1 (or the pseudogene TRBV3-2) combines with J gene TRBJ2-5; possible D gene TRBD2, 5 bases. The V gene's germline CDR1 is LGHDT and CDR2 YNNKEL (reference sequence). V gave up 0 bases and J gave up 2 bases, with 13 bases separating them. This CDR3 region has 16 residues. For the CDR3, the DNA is TGTGCCAGCAGCCAAGATCCGGGGTGGGCTCAAGAGACCCAGTACTTC. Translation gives CASSQDPGWAQETQYF.

CDR3 coding DNA: TGTGCCAGTAGTACCCTGGGACAGGGAGGAGGAGGTGAAAAACTGTTTTTT. It encodes CASSTLGQGGGGEKLFF. The chain uses TRBV19 and TRBJ1-4, with TRBD1 matching 9 bases. Germline CDR1 is LNHDA and CDR2 is SQIVND (reference sequence). The CDR3 totals 17 residues. The trim removed 4 bases at V and 7 bases at J, leaving 13 bases unmatched.